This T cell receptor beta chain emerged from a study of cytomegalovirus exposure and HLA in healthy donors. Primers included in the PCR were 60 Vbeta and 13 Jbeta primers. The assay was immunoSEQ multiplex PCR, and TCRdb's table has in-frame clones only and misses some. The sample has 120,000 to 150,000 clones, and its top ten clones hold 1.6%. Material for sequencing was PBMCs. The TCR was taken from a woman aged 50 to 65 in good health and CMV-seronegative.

The CDR3 DNA is TGTGCCAGCAGCGCCCTCGCGGGCACGAACATTCAGTACTTC. Its translation: CASSALAGTNIQYF. The rearrangement links TRBV7-9 to TRBJ2-4, with D tentatively TRBD2 (5 bases). CDR1 is SEHNR, CDR2 FQNEAQ, per germline (reference sequence). The CDR3 runs to 14 residues. With 5 bases removed from V and 7 bases from J, the gap between germline ends came to 15 bases. The whole variable domain, remainder taken from reference TRBV7-9 and TRBJ2-4, is DTGVSQNPRHKITKRGQNVTFRCDPISEHNRLYWYRQTLGQGPEFLTYFQNEAQLEKSRLLSDRFSAERPKGSFSTLEIQRTEQGDSAMYLCASSALAGTNIQYFGAGTRLSVL.